This T cell receptor (beta chain) was documented in a study of human T cells and chemical hapten exposure. In the study overall: In the sensitization step, 2% DPC was placed on about 2 cm by about 2 cm of upper inner arm skin. Study results and limitations: The study found that PT1 expanded TCR counts correlated positively with patch test score.

J lost 7 bases, V lost 2 bases, and 10 bases had no gene match. The CDR3 loop spans 18 amino acids. CDR1 is MNHEY, CDR2 SVGAGI, per germline. There are a few counts of this clonotype. Its antigen is undetermined. Indicated time point: patch test 3, about 24 weeks after DPC sensitization. Treatment of the sample: therapeutic diphenylcyclopropenone sensitization with weekly scalp DPC. Original processing notes: Samples held a median of around 92,000 TCRs, range about 20,000–700,000. TCRdb reprocessed the RACE reads via MiXCR and lists one record per CDR3 protein. These V and J calls are TCRdb output, not the study's own analysis. The sample carries roughly 200,000 distinct CDR3 sequences, about 25% recorded once.

This sequence was found in a woman in her thirties or forties with alopecia areata. Some clones in this sample may be carry-over from other donors' samples. This sample comprised whole blood, obtained in connection with sensitization to the hapten diphenylcyclopropenone (DPC). The V and J genes are TRBV6-5 and TRBJ2-1; 14 bases fit TRBD2. CDR3 sequence: CASSYALGLAGVINEQFF. The CDR3 DNA reads TGTGCCAGCAGTTACGCCTTGGGACTAGCGGGAGTAATAAATGAGCAGTTCTTC.